This T cell receptor (beta chain) originates from a study of human versus mouse CDR3 diversity and MHC coevolution. The study's findings and limits: By iCHAO1, human TCR beta clonotypes numbered some 1.6 million, the most. On average, humans showed more CDR3 deletions and insertions than mice.

Some clones are missing from TCRdb's copy, which holds only in-frame ones; the method was immunoSEQ multiplex PCR. Of 50,000 to 65,000 clones listed, 94% were seen once; the top ten hold 18%. From germline, CDR1 is MGHDK and CDR2 SYGVNS. Between the trimmed V and J ends, which lost 4 bases and 6 bases, there was a span of 18 bases. The CDR3 extends over 16 amino acids. To note about this clone: Its antigen is currently unknown.

This chain joins TRBV25-1 and TRBJ1-4, with no clear D. The sample comprised naive CD4+ T cells from blood. The sample's subset: CD45RO-negative CD62L-positive naive CD4 T cells. The sequence was obtained from a person between 55 and 69 years old in good health. CDR3 nucleotides: TGTGCCAGCAGTGCGGGCCGAGGGCATAGGGATGAAAAACTGTTTTTT. Translating it yields CASSAGRGHRDEKLFF. The full variable domain, with the rest looked up from reference TRBV25-1 and TRBJ1-4, is EADIYQTPRYLVIGTGKKITLECSQTMGHDKMYWYQQDPGMELHLIHYSYGVNSTEKGDLSSESTVSRIRTEHFPLTLESARPSHTSQYLCASSAGRGHRDEKLFFGSGTQLSVL.